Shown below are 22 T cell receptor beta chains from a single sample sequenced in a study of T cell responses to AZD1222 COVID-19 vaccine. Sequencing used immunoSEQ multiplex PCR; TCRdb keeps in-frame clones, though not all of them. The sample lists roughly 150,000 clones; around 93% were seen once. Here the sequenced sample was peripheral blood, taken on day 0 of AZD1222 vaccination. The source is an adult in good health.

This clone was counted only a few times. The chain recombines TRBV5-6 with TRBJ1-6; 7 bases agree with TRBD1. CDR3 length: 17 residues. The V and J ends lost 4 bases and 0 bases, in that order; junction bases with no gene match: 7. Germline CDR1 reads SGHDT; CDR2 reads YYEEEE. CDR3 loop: CASSPDRASSYNSPLHF. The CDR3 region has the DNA TGTGCCAGCAGCCCCGACAGGGCAAGCTCCTATAATTCACCCCTCCACTTT.

The DNA of the CDR3 is TGTGCCTGGAGTGTCCCCGGGCCGGGGCACTATGGCTACACCTTC. As protein: CAWSVPGPGHYGYTF. The chain combines TRBV30 with TRBJ1-2; D is possibly TRBD1 (5 bases). CDR1 and CDR2 (germline): GTSNPN, SVGIG (reference sequence). The CDR3 consists of 15 residues. Trimming took 0 bases from V and 3 from J, leaving 14 bases between them.

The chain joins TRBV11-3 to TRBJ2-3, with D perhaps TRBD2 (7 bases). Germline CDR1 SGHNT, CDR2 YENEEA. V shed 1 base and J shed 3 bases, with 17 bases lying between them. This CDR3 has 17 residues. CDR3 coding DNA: TGTGCCAGCAGCTTAGGAGACTGGGGGGGCCCGACAGATACGCAGTATTTT. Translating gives CASSLGDWGGPTDTQYF.

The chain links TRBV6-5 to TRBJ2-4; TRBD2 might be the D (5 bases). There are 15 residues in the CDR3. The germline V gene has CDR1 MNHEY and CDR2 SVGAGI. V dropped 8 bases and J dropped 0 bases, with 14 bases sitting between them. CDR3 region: CASREGGLAKNIQYF. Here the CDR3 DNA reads TGTGCCAGCCGAGAGGGCGGACTAGCCAAAAACATTCAGTACTTC.

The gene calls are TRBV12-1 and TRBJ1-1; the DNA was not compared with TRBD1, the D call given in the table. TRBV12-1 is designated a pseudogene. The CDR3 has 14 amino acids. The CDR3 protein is CASSFGQGGAEAFF. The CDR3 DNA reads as TGTGCCAGCAGCTTCGGACAGGGTGGCGCTGAAGCTTTCTTT.

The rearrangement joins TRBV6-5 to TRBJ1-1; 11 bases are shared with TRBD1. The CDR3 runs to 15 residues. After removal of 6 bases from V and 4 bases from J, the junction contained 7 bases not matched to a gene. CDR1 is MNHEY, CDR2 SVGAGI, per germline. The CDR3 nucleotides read TGTGCCAGCAGGGGGACAGGGGGAGGCTTCACTGAAGCTTTCTTT. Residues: CASRGTGGGFTEAFF.

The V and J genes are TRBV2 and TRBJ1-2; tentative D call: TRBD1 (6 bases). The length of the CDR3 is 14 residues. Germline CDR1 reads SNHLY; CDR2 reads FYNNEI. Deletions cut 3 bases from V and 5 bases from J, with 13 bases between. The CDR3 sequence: CASSEGRGGYGYTF. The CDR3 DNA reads TGTGCCAGCAGTGAGGGCAGGGGAGGGTATGGCTACACCTTC.

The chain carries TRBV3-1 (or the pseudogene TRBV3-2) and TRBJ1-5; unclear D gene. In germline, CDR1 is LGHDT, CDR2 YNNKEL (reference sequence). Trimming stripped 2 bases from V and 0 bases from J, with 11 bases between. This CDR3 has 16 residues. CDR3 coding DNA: TGTGCCAGCAGCCAAAGCAGGTCGATTAGCAATCAGCCCCAGCATTTT. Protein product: CASSQSRSISNQPQHF.

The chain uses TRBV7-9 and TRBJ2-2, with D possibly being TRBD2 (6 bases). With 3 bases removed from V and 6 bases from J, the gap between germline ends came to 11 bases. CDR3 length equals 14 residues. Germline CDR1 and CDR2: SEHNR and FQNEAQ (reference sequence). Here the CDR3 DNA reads TGTGCCAGCAGCTTCCGGGGGTGGCCCGGGGAGCTGTTTTTT. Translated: CASSFRGWPGELFF. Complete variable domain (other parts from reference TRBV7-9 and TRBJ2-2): DTGVSQNPRHKITKRGQNVTFRCDPISEHNRLYWYRQTLGQGPEFLTYFQNEAQLEKSRLLSDRFSAERPKGSFSTLEIQRTEQGDSAMYLCASSFRGWPGELFFGEGSRLTVL.

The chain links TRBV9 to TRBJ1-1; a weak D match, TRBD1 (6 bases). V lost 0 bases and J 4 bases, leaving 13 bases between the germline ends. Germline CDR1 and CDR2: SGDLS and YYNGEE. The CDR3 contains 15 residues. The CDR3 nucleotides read TGTGCCAGCAGCGTAGCTAACAGGGTCGGCACTGAAGCTTTCTTT. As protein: CASSVANRVGTEAFF.

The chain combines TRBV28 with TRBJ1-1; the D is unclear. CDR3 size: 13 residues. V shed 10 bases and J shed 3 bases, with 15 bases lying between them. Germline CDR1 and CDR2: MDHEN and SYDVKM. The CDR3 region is CATRTLRDTEAFF. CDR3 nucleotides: TGTGCCACACGAACCCTACGGGACACTGAAGCTTTCTTT.

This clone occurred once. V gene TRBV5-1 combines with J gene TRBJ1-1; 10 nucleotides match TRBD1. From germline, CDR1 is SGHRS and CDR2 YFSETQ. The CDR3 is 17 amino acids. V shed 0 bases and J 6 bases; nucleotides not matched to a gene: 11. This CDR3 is CASSLVGGGTGVAEAFF. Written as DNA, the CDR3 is TGCGCCAGCAGCTTGGTCGGTGGCGGGACAGGGGTTGCTGAAGCTTTCTTT.

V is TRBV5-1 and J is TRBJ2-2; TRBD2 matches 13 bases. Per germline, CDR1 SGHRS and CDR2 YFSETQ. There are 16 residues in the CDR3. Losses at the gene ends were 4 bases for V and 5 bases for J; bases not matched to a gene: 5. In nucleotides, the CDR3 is TGCGCCAGCAGCCCGGGACTAGCGGGACGGACCGGGGAGCTGTTTTTT. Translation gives CASSPGLAGRTGELFF.

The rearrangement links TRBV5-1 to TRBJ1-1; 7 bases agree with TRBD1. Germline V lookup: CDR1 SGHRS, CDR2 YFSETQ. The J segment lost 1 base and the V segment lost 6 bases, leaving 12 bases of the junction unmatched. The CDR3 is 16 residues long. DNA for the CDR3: TGCGCCAGCAAGCCACAGGGGTTCACGGGGAACACTGAAGCTTTCTTT. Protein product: CASKPQGFTGNTEAFF.

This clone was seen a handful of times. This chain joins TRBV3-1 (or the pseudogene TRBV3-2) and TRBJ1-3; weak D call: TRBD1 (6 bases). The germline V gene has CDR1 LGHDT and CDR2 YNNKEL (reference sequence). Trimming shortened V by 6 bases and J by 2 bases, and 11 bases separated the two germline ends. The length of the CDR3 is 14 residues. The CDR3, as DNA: TGTGCCAGCAGGGCCGGGACAACTGGAAACACCATATATTTT. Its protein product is CASRAGTTGNTIYF.

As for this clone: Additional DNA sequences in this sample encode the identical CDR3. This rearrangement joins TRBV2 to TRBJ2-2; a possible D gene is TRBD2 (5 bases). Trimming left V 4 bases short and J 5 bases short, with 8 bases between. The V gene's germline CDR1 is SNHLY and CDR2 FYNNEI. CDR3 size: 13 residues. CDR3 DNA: TGTGCCAGCAGTGCCTCGGGAACCGGGGAGCTGTTTTTT. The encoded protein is CASSASGTGELFF.

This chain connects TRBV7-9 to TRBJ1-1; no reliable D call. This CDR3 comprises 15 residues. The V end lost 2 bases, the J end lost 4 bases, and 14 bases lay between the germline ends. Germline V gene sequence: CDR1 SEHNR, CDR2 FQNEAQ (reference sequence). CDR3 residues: CASSLLSVRGTEAFF. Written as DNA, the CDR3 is TGTGCCAGCAGCTTACTCTCAGTGAGAGGCACTGAAGCTTTCTTT.

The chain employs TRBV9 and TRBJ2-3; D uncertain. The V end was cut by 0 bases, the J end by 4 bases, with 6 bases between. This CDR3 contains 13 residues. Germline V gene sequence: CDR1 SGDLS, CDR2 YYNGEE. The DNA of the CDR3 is TGTGCCAGCAGCGTAGCCCCAGCAGATACGCAGTATTTT. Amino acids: CASSVAPADTQYF.

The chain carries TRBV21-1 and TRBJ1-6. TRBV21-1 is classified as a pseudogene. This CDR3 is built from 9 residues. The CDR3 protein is CASRKPLHF. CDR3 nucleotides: TGTGCCAGCAGGAAACCCCTCCACTTT.

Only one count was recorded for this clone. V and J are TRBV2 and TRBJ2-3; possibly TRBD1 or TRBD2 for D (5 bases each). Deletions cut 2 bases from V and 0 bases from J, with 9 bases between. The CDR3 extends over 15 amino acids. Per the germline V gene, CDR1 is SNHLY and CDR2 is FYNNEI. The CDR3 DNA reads TGTGCCAGCAGTGAATACGGGGCTAGCACAGATACGCAGTATTTT. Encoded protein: CASSEYGASTDTQYF.

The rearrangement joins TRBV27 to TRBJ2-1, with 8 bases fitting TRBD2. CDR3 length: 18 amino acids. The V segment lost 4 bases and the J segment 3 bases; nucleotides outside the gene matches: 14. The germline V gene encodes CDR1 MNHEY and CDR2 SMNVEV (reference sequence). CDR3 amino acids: CASSSPRSGSYGYNEQFF. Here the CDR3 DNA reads TGTGCCAGCAGTTCCCCAAGGAGCGGGAGTTACGGCTACAATGAGCAGTTCTTC.

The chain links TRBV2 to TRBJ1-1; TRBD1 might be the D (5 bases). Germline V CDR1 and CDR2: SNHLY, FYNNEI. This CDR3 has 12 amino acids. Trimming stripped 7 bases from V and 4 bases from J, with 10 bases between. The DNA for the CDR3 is TGTGCCAGCACCACCGGGGGCACTGAAGCTTTCTTT. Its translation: CASTTGGTEAFF.